The text below deals with one TCR beta chain. The antigen is unknown. The source of the sample is a study of T cell responses to AZD1222 COVID-19 vaccine. The wider study: Second doses were pooled across both intervals (about 4 or about 12 weeks).

Study-wide results and limits: The sample set comprised mostly white British donors with more females, and clonal diversity was possibly underestimated. No repertoire was sampled before or during the peak T cell response, only after it.

Here immunoSEQ multiplex PCR was the method, and the copy in TCRdb shows in-frame clones only, minus some. The sample lists fewer than 150,000 clones; about 90% were seen once. The sequence came from an adult in good health. The input for sequencing was peripheral blood, taken on day 0 of AZD1222 vaccination.

This CDR3 is CASSIPGQGSRYEQYF. DNA for the CDR3: TGTGCCAGTAGTATACCGGGACAGGGGTCCCGATACGAGCAGTACTTC. The chain combines TRBV19 with TRBJ2-7; TRBD1 agrees at 10 bases. Germline CDR1 and CDR2: LNHDA and SQIVND (reference sequence). This CDR3 has 16 amino acids. V was pared by 2 bases and J by 4 bases, with 8 bases of the junction left unmatched.